The 32 T cell receptor beta chains listed next were all sequenced from one sample in a study of preoperative IRX-2 immunotherapy in early breast cancer. Measured with immunoSEQ multiplex PCR; TCRdb has only the in-frame clones, and not every one. The repertoire holds approximately 15,000 clones, with just over 90% as singletons. Stated treatment: preoperative locoregional IRX-2 cytokine immunotherapy. Sample collection was performed from a patient treated with IRX-2 immunotherapy. Receptors originate from a human donor with breast cancer.

The rearrangement joins TRBV18 to TRBJ2-5; D not certain. This CDR3 is 14 amino acids long. Trimming removed 3 bases at V and 5 bases at J, with 13 bases between. The germline V gene has CDR1 KGHSH and CDR2 LQKENI. Written as DNA, the CDR3 is TGTGCCAGCTCACCCGCTGGCGTCCGGGAGACCCAGTACTTC. Residues: CASSPAGVRETQYF.

J is TRBJ2-7 and V is TRBV6-1; 12 nucleotides match TRBD2. V gave up 6 bases and J gave up 2 bases; unmatched junction bases: 5. The CDR3 is 15 residues long. Germline lookup yields CDR1 MNHNS and CDR2 SASEGT. This CDR3 reads CASRHTSGGPYEQYV. CDR3 nucleotide sequence: TGTGCCAGCAGGCACACTAGCGGGGGGCCCTACGAGCAGTACGTC.

Comment on this clone: Mismatch with germline at one junction end may stem from a read error. J is TRBJ1-2 and V is TRBV7-9, with a possible D match to TRBD1 (5 bases). CDR3 length equals 10 residues. Looked up from germline, CDR1 is SEHNR and CDR2 is FQNEAQ (reference sequence). For the CDR3, the DNA is TGTGCCAGCAGCTTAGAGGGACTTCTCTTC. It translates to CASSLEGLLF.

This sequence joins TRBV25-1 and TRBJ1-4; D might be TRBD1 (5 bases). CDR1 is MGHDK, CDR2 SYGVNS, per germline. The CDR3 has 16 residues. The V and J ends lost 2 bases and 8 bases respectively, with 18 bases between them. The CDR3 loop is CASSEDFARTNEKLFF. DNA for the CDR3: TGTGCCAGCAGTGAAGATTTCGCTCGGACAAACGAAAAACTGTTTTTT.

J is TRBJ1-5 and V is TRBV28; 9 positions match TRBD1. V gave up 2 bases and J gave up 2 bases; unmatched junction bases: 22. Germline CDR1 and CDR2: MDHEN and SYDVKM. CDR3 length: 22 residues. The CDR3 region has the DNA TGTGCCAGCAGTTTAAGATCAAAACCGGGACAGGGTTCCGGGAGGGGCAATCAGCCCCAGCATTTT. Amino acids: CASSLRSKPGQGSGRGNQPQHF.

The chain uses TRBV29-1 and TRBJ1-2; 7 positions agree with TRBD1. CDR1 is SQVTM, CDR2 ANQGSEA, per germline. The CDR3 covers 13 residues. Trimming at V came to 3 bases and at J to 2 bases, leaving 3 bases not matched to a gene. The CDR3 sequence is CSVDLQGNYGYTF. The DNA for the CDR3 is TGCAGCGTTGATCTACAGGGGAACTATGGCTACACCTTC.

The J gene is TRBJ1-5, the V gene TRBV6-5; D is unclear. Trimming cost V 6 bases and J 1 base, with 7 bases left between them. The CDR3 consists of 13 residues. From germline, CDR1 is MNHEY and CDR2 SVGAGI. The CDR3 sequence: CASRQPSNQPQHF. The CDR3 nucleotides read TGTGCCAGCAGACAGCCCAGCAATCAGCCCCAGCATTTT.

This clone was detected only once. The chain carries TRBV15 and TRBJ2-7, with D perhaps given as TRBD1 or TRBD2 (6 bases each). This CDR3 contains 15 residues. V shed 3 bases and J shed 3 bases, with 15 bases lying between them. Germline loops: CDR1 LNHNV, CDR2 YYDKDF (reference sequence). The CDR3 loop reads CATSSIWGAHYEQYF. CDR3 nucleotides: TGTGCCACCAGCAGTATATGGGGGGCTCACTACGAGCAGTACTTC.

This chain's CDR3 is CASRGLAGANNEQFF. For the CDR3, the DNA is TGTGCCAGCAGGGGGCTAGCGGGGGCTAACAATGAGCAGTTCTTC. The V gene is TRBV2, the J gene TRBJ2-1, with 10 bases identical to TRBD2. V lost 6 bases, J lost 5 bases, and 7 bases stayed unmatched. This CDR3 has 15 amino acids. The germline gives CDR1 SNHLY, CDR2 FYNNEI.

This clone occurred once. The chain combines TRBV27 with TRBJ2-1; D uncertain. CDR3 length: 15 amino acids. Looked up from germline, CDR1 is MNHEY and CDR2 is SMNVEV (reference sequence). The ends were cut back, 5 bases at V and 7 bases at J, with 18 bases in the middle. CDR3 loop: CASSITTLSANEQFF. The CDR3 nucleotides are TGTGCCAGCAGTATCACTACCCTCTCCGCGAATGAGCAGTTCTTC.

The rearrangement joins TRBV7-9 to TRBJ2-6; possible D gene TRBD2, 5 bases. The CDR3 sequence is 16 residues long. The germline V gene has CDR1 SEHNR and CDR2 FQNEAQ (reference sequence). With 2 bases removed from V and 0 bases from J, the gap between germline ends came to 8 bases. The CDR3 coding sequence is TGTGCCAGCAGCTTAACCGGGATCTCTGGGGCCAACGTCCTGACTTTC. Its protein is CASSLTGISGANVLTF.

This clone has only a few counts. The chain recombines TRBV25-1 with TRBJ2-5; TRBD1 aligns across 8 bases. The V gene end was trimmed by 4 bases and the J gene end by 2 bases; junction bases not matched to a gene: 3. This CDR3 is built from 14 residues. Germline V gives CDR1 MGHDK, CDR2 SYGVNS. The CDR3 bases are TGTGCCAGCAGTGGATACAGGGGGCAAGAGACCCAGTACTTC. As protein: CASSGYRGQETQYF.

The chain recombines TRBV4-2 with TRBJ2-1, with TRBD1 identical over 7 bases. V gave up 7 bases and J gave up 1 base; unmatched junction bases: 7. The germline gives CDR1 LGHNA, CDR2 YNFKEQ. The CDR3 is 15 residues long. CDR3 sequence reads: CASTLGQRSYNEQFF. Here the CDR3 DNA reads TGTGCCAGCACTTTGGGACAGCGGTCCTACAATGAGCAGTTCTTC.

The chain uses TRBV7-8 and TRBJ2-5, with 14 bases identical to TRBD2. The V and J ends lost 3 bases and 4 bases, in that order; junction bases with no gene match: 4. Looked up from germline, CDR1 is SGHVS and CDR2 is FQNEAQ. This CDR3 is 16 amino acids long. CDR3 loop: CASSLTSGGALETQYF. The CDR3 bases are TGTGCCAGCAGCTTGACTAGCGGGGGGGCCTTAGAGACCCAGTACTTC.

The rearrangement joins TRBV6-5 to TRBJ1-3; unclear D gene. The V gene's germline CDR1 is MNHEY and CDR2 SVGAGI. CDR3 length equals 14 residues. V lost 5 bases and J lost 0, with 8 bases in between. CDR3 sequence reads: CASSQISSGNTIYF. CDR3 in DNA: TGTGCCAGCAGTCAGATAAGCTCTGGAAACACCATATATTTT.

This rearrangement joins TRBV19 to TRBJ1-2; TRBD1 might be the D (6 bases). The germline V gene has CDR1 LNHDA and CDR2 SQIVND (reference sequence). V was shortened by 3 bases and J by 2 bases, with 16 bases between the two germline ends. This CDR3 is 16 amino acids long. This chain's CDR3 is CASSIMGGAANYGYTF. In DNA, the CDR3 is TGTGCCAGTAGTATTATGGGGGGCGCGGCAAACTATGGCTACACCTTC.

The chain employs TRBV7-8 and TRBJ1-2, with D uncertain. Between the trimmed V and J ends, which lost 8 bases and 8 bases, there was a span of 15 bases. There are 12 residues in the CDR3. Germline CDR1 is SGHVS and CDR2 is FQNEAQ. CDR3 bases: TGTGCCAGCTCCACCCCCCCCGGAGGCTACACCTTC. It translates to CASSTPPGGYTF.

The J gene is TRBJ2-2, the V gene TRBV19, with TRBD2 as a possible D gene (6 bases). Per the germline V gene, CDR1 is LNHDA and CDR2 is SQIVND (reference sequence). The CDR3 spans 15 residues. V dropped 3 bases and J dropped 0 bases, with 8 bases sitting between them. The CDR3, as DNA: TGTGCCAGTAGTATCGGGGAGGCGAACACCGGGGAGCTGTTTTTT. Residues: CASSIGEANTGELFF.

The rearrangement links TRBV6-1 to TRBJ2-7; TRBD2 matches at 15 bases. Germline CDR1 MNHNS, CDR2 SASEGT. The CDR3 spans 14 residues. Trimming removed 5 bases from V and 7 bases from J; junction bases left unmatched: 3. This chain's CDR3 is CASSIGLAGGEQYV. In DNA form, the CDR3 reads TGTGCCAGCAGTATTGGACTAGCGGGGGGGGAGCAGTACGTC.

V and J are TRBV19 and TRBJ2-7; D possibly corresponds to TRBD2 (7 bases). Germline V CDR1 and CDR2: LNHDA, SQIVND (reference sequence). The CDR3 length is 14 residues. Trimming pared 3 bases from V and 2 bases from J, leaving 11 bases between. The CDR3 region has the DNA TGTGCCAGTAGTATTGCCGGGGGGCCCTACGAGCAGTACTTC. Translated: CASSIAGGPYEQYF.

The CDR3 DNA reads TGTGCCAGCAGGTTACAGGGGGTTGAGACTGAAGCTTTCTTT. This codes for CASRLQGVETEAFF. The chain is built from TRBV5-6 and TRBJ1-1, with 8 bases aligning to TRBD1. The CDR3 is 14 amino acids. Germline V gene sequence: CDR1 SGHDT, CDR2 YYEEEE. The trim removed 5 bases at V and 5 bases at J, leaving 8 bases unmatched.

V and J are TRBV7-3 and TRBJ1-2; no definite D call. Trimming removed 1 base at V and 6 bases at J, with 9 bases between. Germline V gene sequence: CDR1 SGHTA, CDR2 FQGTGA. CDR3 length equals 13 residues. The CDR3: CASSLNPGDGYTF. The DNA of the CDR3 is TGTGCCAGCAGCTTAAACCCAGGCGATGGCTACACCTTC.

The genes are TRBV29-1 and TRBJ2-5, with a tentative D call TRBD2 (6 bases). Trimming took off 3 bases at V and 5 bases at J, with 13 bases between the two ends. CDR3 length equals 13 residues. Germline loops: CDR1 SQVTM, CDR2 ANQGSEA. The DNA for the CDR3 is TGCAGCGTTGAGGGTGGGACTCGGGAGACCCAGTACTTC. Residues: CSVEGGTRETQYF.

The V gene is TRBV10-3, the J gene TRBJ2-3; TRBD1 agrees at 8 bases. The V gene's germline CDR1 is ENHRY and CDR2 SYGVKD. The CDR3 loop spans 15 amino acids. The ends lost 11 bases at V and 2 bases at J; junction bases unmatched: 12. The CDR3 nucleotides are TGTGCCGCCGCAGGAGGGACAGGACTCACAGATACGCAGTATTTT. It codes for CAAAGGTGLTDTQYF.

The chain has TRBV5-3 and TRBJ1-5, with TRBD1 as a possible D gene (6 bases). TRBV5-3 is assigned to the ORF class and has an uncertain function. The CDR3 contains 11 residues. Trimming shortened V by 4 bases and J by 16 bases, and 15 bases separated the two germline ends. CDR3 protein: CARSLGTSLHF. The CDR3 DNA is TGTGCCAGAAGCCTCGGGACATCGCTACATTTT.

The chain carries TRBV9 and TRBJ1-1, with 7 bases lining up with TRBD1. Germline V CDR1 and CDR2: SGDLS, YYNGEE. The CDR3 totals 15 residues. The V gene end was trimmed by 0 bases and the J gene end by 1 base; junction bases not matched to a gene: 3. The CDR3 region is CASSVATGRNTEAFF. For the CDR3, the DNA is TGTGCCAGCAGCGTAGCGACAGGGAGGAACACTGAAGCTTTCTTT.

CDR3 in amino acids: CASSPGTSGGAFLNEQFF. CDR3 in DNA: TGTGCCAGCAGTCCCGGGACTAGCGGGGGGGCCTTTTTGAATGAGCAGTTCTTC. This chain joins TRBV5-4 and TRBJ2-1, with 16 bases matching TRBD2. Unmatched junction bases numbered 12, after V lost 5 bases and J lost 7 bases. This CDR3 is built from 18 residues. Looked up from germline, CDR1 is SGHNT and CDR2 is YYREEE (reference sequence).

This clone came up once. This chain connects TRBV28 to TRBJ1-5; D unclear. CDR1 is MDHEN, CDR2 SYDVKM, per germline. This CDR3 has 13 residues. Trimming stripped 2 bases from V and 11 bases from J, with 13 bases between. The CDR3 is CASSLHLAGAQHF. In DNA form, the CDR3 reads TGTGCCAGCAGTTTACATCTGGCCGGGGCCCAGCATTTT.

As for this clone: Other DNA sequences of this sample code for an identical CDR3. The V and J genes are TRBV5-6 and TRBJ1-5; no clear D. Per germline, CDR1 SGHDT and CDR2 YYEEEE. Trimming left V 4 bases short and J 3 bases short, with 11 bases between. The CDR3 consists of 14 residues. The CDR3 is CASSHGSINQPQHF. The CDR3 DNA reads TGTGCCAGCAGCCACGGCTCAATCAATCAGCCCCAGCATTTT.

The chain uses TRBV6-1 and TRBJ1-5; D uncertain. CDR1 is MNHNS and CDR2 is SASEGT in the germline V gene. Trimming removed 2 bases from V and 7 bases from J, with 12 bases in between. CDR3 size: 14 residues. The CDR3 DNA sequence: TGTGCCAGCAGTGAAAGACACTTCGGGCAGCCCCAGCATTTT. As protein: CASSERHFGQPQHF.

The chain joins TRBV5-4 to TRBJ1-1; 7 bases fit TRBD1. Per the germline V gene, CDR1 is SGHNT and CDR2 is YYREEE (reference sequence). The trim removed 1 base at V and 5 bases at J, leaving 14 bases unmatched. The CDR3 totals 17 residues. CDR3 nucleotides: TGTGCCAGCAGCTTGCATGGTTTCGGTACAGGGGAAACTGAAGCTTTCTTT. It specifies CASSLHGFGTGETEAFF.

V and J are TRBV7-9 and TRBJ1-2; TRBD1 might be the D (5 bases). There are 13 residues in the CDR3. V shed 6 bases and J shed 4 bases, with 12 bases lying between them. The germline V gene has CDR1 SEHNR and CDR2 FQNEAQ (reference sequence). The CDR3 spells CASSLDTFYGYTF. The CDR3 region has the DNA TGTGCCAGCAGTTTGGACACGTTCTATGGCTACACCTTC.